A single TCR beta chain is shown here with its context. This record comes from a study of graft-versus-host responses after intestinal transplantation. Looking at the study overall: Grafts were multivisceral, liver-intestinal, or isolated intestinal.

After the reaction, the investigators sorted the proliferating CFSE-low CD3+CD4+ and CD3+CD8+ responders. The V and J ends lost 5 bases and 7 bases, in that order; junction bases with no gene match: 10. The CDR3 spans 15 residues. Germline V lookup: CDR1 SGHVS, CDR2 FNYEAQ. The data were produced by immunoSEQ multiplex PCR, yet TCRdb's version contains in-frame clones alone and is incomplete. The sample gives about 20,000 clones, more than 30% of which show up once; approximately 0.97% is in the top ten. This chain joins TRBV7-6 and TRBJ2-1, with 8 bases aligning to TRBD2. The source material was alloreactive CD4+ T cells from a mixed lymphocyte reaction culture, sampled before intestinal transplant. Subset here: CFSE-low proliferating T cells sorted from approximately six-day pre-transplant mixed lymphocyte reaction (GvH or HvG direction). The TCR comes from a human patient who received an intestinal transplant. The CDR3 bases are TGTGCCAGCAGCCCCCGCGGGAGCGGGGGAAATGAGCAGTTCTTC. This codes for CASSPRGSGGNEQFF.